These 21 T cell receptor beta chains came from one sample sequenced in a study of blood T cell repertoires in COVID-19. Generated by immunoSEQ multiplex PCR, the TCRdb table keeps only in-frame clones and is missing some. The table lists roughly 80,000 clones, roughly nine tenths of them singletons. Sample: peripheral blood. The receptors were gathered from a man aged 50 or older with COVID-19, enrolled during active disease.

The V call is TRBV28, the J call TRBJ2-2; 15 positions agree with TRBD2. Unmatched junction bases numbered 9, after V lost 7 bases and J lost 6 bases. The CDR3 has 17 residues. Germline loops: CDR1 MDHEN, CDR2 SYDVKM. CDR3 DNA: TGTGCCAGCACCCTGGGACTAGCGGGAGGATGGGCCGGGGAGCTGTTTTTT. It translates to CASTLGLAGGWAGELFF.

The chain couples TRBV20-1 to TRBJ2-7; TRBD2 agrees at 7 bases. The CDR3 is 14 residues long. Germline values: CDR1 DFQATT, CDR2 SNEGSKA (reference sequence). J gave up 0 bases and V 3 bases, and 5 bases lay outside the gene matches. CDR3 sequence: CSASGRGSSYEQYV. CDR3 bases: TGCAGTGCTAGTGGGCGGGGGTCCTCCTACGAGCAGTACGTC.

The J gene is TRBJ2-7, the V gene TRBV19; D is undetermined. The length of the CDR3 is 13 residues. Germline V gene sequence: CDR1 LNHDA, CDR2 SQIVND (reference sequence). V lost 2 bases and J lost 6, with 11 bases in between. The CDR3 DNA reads TGTGCCAGTAGTATACAACCACCCGGCGAGCAGTACTTC. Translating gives CASSIQPPGEQYF.

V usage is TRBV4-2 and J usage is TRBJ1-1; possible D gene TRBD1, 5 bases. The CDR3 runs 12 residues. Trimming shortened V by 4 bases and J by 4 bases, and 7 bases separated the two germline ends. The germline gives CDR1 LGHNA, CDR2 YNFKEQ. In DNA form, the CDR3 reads TGTGCCAGCAGCCCGGGGGGCACTGAAGCTTTCTTT. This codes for CASSPGGTEAFF.

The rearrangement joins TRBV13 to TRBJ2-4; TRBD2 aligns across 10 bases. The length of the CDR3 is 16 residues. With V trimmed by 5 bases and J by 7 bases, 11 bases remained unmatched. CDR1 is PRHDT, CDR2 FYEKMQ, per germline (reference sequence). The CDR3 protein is CASSRRTSGQENIQYF. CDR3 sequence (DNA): TGTGCCAGCAGCCGGCGGACTAGCGGCCAGGAGAACATTCAGTACTTC.

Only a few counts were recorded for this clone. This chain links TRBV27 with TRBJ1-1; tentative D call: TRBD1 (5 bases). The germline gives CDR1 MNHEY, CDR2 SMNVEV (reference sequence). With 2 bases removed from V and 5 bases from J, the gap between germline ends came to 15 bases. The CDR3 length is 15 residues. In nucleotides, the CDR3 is TGTGCCAGCAGTTTAGGGACGGGGGGTTGGACTGAAGCTTTCTTT. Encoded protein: CASSLGTGGWTEAFF.

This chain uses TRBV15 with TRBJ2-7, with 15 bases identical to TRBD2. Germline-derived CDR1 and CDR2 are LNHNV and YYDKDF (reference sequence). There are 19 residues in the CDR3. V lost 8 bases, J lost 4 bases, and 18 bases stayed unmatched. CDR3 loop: CATYRPGLAGGWPFYEQYV. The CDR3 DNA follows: TGTGCCACCTACCGACCGGGACTAGCGGGAGGTTGGCCTTTTTACGAGCAGTACGTC.

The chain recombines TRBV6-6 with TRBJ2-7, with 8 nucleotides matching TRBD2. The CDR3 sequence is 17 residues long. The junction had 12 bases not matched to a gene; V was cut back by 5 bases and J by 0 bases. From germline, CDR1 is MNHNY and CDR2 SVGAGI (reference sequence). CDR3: CASSHRSGTASSYEQYF. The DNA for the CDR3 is TGTGCCAGCAGTCACCGTAGCGGGACGGCGAGCTCCTACGAGCAGTACTTC.

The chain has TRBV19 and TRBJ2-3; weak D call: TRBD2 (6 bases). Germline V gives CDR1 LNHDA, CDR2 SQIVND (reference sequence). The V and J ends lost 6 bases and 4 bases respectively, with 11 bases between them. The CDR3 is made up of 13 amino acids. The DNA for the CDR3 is TGTGCCAGTAGAGCGGCGGGGTCAGATACGCAGTATTTT. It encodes CASRAAGSDTQYF. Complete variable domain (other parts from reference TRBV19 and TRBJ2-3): DGGITQSPKYLFRKEGQNVTLSCEQNLNHDAMYWYRQDPGQGLRLIYYSQIVNDFQKGDIAEGYSVSREKKESFPLTVTSAQKNPTAFYLCASRAAGSDTQYFGPGTRLTVL.

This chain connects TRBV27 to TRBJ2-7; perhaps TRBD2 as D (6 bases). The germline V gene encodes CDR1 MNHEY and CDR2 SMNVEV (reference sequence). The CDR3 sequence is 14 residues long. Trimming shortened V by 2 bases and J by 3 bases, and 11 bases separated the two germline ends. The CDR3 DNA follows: TGTGCCAGCAGTTTAGGAGGGACTTTCTACGAGCAGTACTTC. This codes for CASSLGGTFYEQYF.

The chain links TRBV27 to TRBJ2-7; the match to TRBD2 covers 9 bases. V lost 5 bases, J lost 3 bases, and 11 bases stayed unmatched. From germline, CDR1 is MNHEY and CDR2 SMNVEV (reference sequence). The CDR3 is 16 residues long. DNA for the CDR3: TGTGCCAGCAGTCCGACGGAGAGGACTAGCGTCTACGAGCAGTACGTC. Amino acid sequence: CASSPTERTSVYEQYV.

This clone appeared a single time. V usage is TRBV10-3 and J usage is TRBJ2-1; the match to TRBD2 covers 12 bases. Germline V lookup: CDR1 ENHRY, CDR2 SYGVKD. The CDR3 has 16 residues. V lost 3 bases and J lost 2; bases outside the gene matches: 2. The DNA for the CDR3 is TGTGCCATCAGTGACCTAGCGGGGGGGGCCTACAATGAGCAGTTCTTC. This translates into CAISDLAGGAYNEQFF.

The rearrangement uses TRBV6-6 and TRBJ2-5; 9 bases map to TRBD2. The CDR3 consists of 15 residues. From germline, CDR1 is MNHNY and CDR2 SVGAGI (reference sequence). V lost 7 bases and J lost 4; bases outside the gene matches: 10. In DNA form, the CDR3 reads TGTGCCAGCACCCCCGGGCGGGAGGGCGGAGAGACCCAGTACTTC. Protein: CASTPGREGGETQYF.

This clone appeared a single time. CDR3 sequence reads: CATSRDRRAPNEKLFF. In DNA, the CDR3 is TGTGCCACCAGCAGAGATAGGAGGGCACCTAATGAAAAACTGTTTTTT. This chain links TRBV15 with TRBJ1-4; D is undetermined. CDR1 LNHNV and CDR2 YYDKDF come from the germline V gene (reference sequence). V was clipped by 0 bases and J by 3 bases, with 11 bases between them. The length of the CDR3 is 16 residues.

CDR3 DNA sequence: TGTGCCAGCAGCCCACCGGGAGAGAACCCGGGACTGTTTTTT. Translated, it gives CASSPPGENPGLFF. This chain connects TRBV9 to TRBJ1-4; unclear D gene. V was pared by 4 bases and J by 13 bases, with 20 bases between. Per germline, CDR1 SGDLS and CDR2 YYNGEE. This CDR3 is built from 14 residues.

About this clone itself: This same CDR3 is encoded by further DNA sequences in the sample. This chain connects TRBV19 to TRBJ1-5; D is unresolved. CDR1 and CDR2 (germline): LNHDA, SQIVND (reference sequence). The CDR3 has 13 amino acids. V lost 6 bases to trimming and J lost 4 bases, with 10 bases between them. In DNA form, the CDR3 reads TGTGCCAGTAGCCCAGACACGAATCAGCCCCAGCATTTT. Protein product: CASSPDTNQPQHF.

CDR3 sequence (DNA): TGTGCCAGCAGCGTAGGTACAGCGAACACTGAAGCTTTCTTT. Its translation is CASSVGTANTEAFF. The chain employs TRBV9 and TRBJ1-1; no reliable D call. The ends were cut back, 0 bases at V and 1 base at J, with 7 bases in the middle. Looked up from germline, CDR1 is SGDLS and CDR2 is YYNGEE. The CDR3 length is 14 residues. The full variable domain, in which reference TRBV9 and TRBJ1-1 provide the parts outside the CDR3, is DSGVTQTPKHLITATGQRVTLRCSPRSGDLSVYWYQQSLDQGLQFLIQYYNGEERAKGNILERFSAQQFPDLHSELNLSSLELGDSALYFCASSVGTANTEAFFGQGTRLTVV.

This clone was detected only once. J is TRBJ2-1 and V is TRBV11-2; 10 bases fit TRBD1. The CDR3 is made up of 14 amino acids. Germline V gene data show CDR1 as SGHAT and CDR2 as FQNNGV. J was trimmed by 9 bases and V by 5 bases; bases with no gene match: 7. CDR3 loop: CASSQGQGTVEQFF. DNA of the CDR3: TGTGCCAGCAGCCAGGGACAGGGGACAGTTGAGCAGTTCTTC.

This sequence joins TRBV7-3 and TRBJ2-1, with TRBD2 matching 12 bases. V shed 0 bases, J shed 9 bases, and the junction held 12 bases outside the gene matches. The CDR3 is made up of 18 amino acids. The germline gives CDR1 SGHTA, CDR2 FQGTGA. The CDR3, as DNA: TGTGCCAGCAGCTTAACACCCTCGGCTAGCGGGAGGGCCGGTGAGCAGTTCTTC. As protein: CASSLTPSASGRAGEQFF. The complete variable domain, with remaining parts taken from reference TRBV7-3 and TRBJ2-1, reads GAGVSQTPSNKVTEKGKYVELRCDPISGHTALYWYRQSLGQGPEFLIYFQGTGAADDSGLPNDRFFAVRPEGSVSTLKIQRTERGDSAVYLCASSLTPSASGRAGEQFFGPGTRLTVL.

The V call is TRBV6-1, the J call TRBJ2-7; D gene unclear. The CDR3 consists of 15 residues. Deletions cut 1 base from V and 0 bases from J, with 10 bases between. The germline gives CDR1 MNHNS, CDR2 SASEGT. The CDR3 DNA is TGTGCCAGCAGTGAAGTGGCAGGTGGCTCCTACGAGCAGTACGTC. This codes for CASSEVAGGSYEQYV.

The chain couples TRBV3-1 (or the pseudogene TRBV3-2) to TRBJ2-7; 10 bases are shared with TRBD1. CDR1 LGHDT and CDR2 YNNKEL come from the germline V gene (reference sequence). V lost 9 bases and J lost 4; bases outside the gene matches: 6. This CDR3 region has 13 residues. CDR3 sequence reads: CARGTGAGYEQYF. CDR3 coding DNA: TGTGCCAGGGGGACAGGGGCAGGGTACGAGCAGTACTTC.